This T cell receptor beta chain was observed in a study of shared clonotypes between healthy human individuals. Study results and caveats: Memory subsets had estimated richness that was generally smaller than that of naive subsets. Donors were few, which limited the genetic and exposure-history diversity represented.

Germline V gene sequence: CDR1 KGHSH, CDR2 LQKENI. V gave up 5 bases and J gave up 1 base; unmatched junction bases: 9. The CDR3 contains 16 residues. With regard to this clone: Its antigen is not known.

Sequenced by immunoSEQ multiplex PCR; TCRdb stores in-frame clones only, minus some. Counted here are 1.4 million or so clones, around 98.5% occurring once; the ten biggest clones make up around 0.33%. Sequences were obtained from naive CD4+ T cells sorted from blood. This sample's subset: CD45RA+ positively selected. The chain is built from TRBV18 and TRBJ2-7; 9 positions match TRBD2. The origin of this receptor is a man younger than 40 in good health. CDR3 nucleotides: TGTGCCAGCTCAACTGTAGCTAGCGGGATTTCCTACGAGCAGTACTTC. Amino acids: CASSTVASGISYEQYF. Looking up the rest from reference TRBV18 and TRBJ2-7 gives the full variable domain: NAGVMQNPRHLVRRRGQEARLRCSPMKGHSHVYWYRQLPEEGLKFMVYLQKENIIDESGMPKERFSAEFPKEGPSILRIQQVVRGDSAAYFCASSTVASGISYEQYFGPGTRLTVT.